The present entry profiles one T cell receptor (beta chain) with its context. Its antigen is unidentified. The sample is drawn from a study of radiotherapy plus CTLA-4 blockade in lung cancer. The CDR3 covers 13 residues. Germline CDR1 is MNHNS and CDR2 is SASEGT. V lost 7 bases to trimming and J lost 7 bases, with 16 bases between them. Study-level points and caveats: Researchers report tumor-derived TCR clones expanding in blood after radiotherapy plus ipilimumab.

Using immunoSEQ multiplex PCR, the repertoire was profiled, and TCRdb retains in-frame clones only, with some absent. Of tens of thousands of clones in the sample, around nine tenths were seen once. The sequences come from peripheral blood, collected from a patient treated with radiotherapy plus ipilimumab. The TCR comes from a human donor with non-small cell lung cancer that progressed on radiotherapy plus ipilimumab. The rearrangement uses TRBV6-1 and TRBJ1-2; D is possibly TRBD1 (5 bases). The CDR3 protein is CASTRDGFFGYTF. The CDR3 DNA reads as TGTGCCAGCACTAGGGACGGATTCTTTGGCTACACCTTC.